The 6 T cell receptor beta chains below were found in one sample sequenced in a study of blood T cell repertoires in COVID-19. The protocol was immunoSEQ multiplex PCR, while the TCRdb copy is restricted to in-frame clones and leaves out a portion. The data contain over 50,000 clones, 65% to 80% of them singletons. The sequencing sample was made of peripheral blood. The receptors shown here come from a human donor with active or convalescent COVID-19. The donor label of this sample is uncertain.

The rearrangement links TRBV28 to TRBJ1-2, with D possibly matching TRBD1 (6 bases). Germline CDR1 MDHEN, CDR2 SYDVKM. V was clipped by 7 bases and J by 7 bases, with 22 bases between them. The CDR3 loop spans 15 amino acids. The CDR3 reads CASNGIRGAYGGYTF. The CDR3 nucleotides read TGTGCCAGCAACGGAATTCGGGGGGCGTATGGTGGCTACACCTTC.

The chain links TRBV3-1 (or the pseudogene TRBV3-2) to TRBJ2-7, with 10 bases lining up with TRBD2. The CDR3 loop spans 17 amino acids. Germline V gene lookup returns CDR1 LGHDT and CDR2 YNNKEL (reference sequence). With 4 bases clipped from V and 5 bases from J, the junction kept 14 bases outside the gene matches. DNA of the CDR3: TGTGCCAGCAGCCCGCCGGTTTCTAGCGGGAGAAAAAACGAGCAGTACTTC. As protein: CASSPPVSSGRKNEQYF.

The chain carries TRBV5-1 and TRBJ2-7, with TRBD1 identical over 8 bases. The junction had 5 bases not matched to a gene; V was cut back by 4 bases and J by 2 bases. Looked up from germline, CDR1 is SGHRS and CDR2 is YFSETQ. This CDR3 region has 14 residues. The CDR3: CASSPGTGPYEQYF. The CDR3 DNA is TGCGCCAGCAGCCCCGGGACAGGACCCTACGAGCAGTACTTC.

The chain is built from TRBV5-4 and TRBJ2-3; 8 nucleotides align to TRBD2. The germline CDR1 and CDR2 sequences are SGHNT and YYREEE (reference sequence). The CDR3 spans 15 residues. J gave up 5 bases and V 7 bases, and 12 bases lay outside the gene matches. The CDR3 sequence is CASASGGGVVDTQYF. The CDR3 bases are TGTGCCAGCGCCTCGGGGGGGGGAGTAGTAGATACGCAGTATTTT.

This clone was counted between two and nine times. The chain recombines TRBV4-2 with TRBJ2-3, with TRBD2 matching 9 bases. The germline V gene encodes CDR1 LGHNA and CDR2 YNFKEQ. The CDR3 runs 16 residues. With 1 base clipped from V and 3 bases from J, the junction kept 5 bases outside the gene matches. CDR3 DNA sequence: TGTGCCAGCAGCCAAGTGATAGCGGGAGAGACAGATACGCAGTATTTT. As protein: CASSQVIAGETDTQYF.

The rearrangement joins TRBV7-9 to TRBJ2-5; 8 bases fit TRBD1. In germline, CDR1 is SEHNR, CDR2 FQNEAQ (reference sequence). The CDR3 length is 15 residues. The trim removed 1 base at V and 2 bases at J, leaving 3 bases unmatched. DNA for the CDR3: TGTGCCAGCAGCTTAGGGCGGACAGGGCAAGAGACCCAGTACTTC. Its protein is CASSLGRTGQETQYF.